This T cell receptor beta chain was obtained from a study of molecular identifiers for immune sequencing clone quantification. General study points: For effector cells, clones above 20 RNA copies held over 98% of molecules; for naive cells, under 1%.

From germline, CDR1 is LGHNA and CDR2 YSLEER. J gave up 3 bases and V 2 bases, and 8 bases lay outside the gene matches. The CDR3 runs 16 residues. Sorting defined naive CD8 T cells as CD8+CD4-CCR7+CD45RA+. This clonotype was seen ten or more times. Its antigen is still unknown. Each CDR3 protein is one row after TCRdb ran MiXCR on the PCR reads. The sample consists of around 460,000 distinct CDR3 sequences, roughly a fifth of them appearing once. V and J are TRBV4-3 and TRBJ2-7, with 9 bases fitting TRBD1. This receptor was obtained from a human donor in good health. Some libraries in this study had Jurkat cell RNA spiked in. The sample comprised naive CD8+ T cells from blood, with Jurkat cell RNA spiked in. Subset denoted: FACS-sorted CD8+CD4-CCR7+CD45RA+ naive T cells. The CDR3 sequence: CASSQSVGTGFYEQYF. Written as DNA, the CDR3 is TGCGCCAGCAGCCAAAGCGTGGGGACAGGGTTCTACGAGCAGTACTTC.